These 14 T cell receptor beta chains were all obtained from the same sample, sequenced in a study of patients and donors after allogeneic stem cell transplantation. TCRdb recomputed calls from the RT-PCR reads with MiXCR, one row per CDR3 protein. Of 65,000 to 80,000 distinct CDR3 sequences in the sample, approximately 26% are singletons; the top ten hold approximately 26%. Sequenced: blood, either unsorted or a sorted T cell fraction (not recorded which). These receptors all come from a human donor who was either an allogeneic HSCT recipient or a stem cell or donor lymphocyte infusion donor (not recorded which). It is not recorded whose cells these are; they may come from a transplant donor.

The DNA for the CDR3 is TGTGCCAGCACACAGGGGGCTAAAGAGACCCAGTACTTC. As protein: CASTQGAKETQYF. The chain joins TRBV2 to TRBJ2-5, with 9 bases fitting TRBD1. The ends lost 7 bases at V and 3 bases at J; junction bases unmatched: 3. Germline V gene sequence: CDR1 SNHLY, CDR2 FYNNEI. The CDR3 length is 13 residues.

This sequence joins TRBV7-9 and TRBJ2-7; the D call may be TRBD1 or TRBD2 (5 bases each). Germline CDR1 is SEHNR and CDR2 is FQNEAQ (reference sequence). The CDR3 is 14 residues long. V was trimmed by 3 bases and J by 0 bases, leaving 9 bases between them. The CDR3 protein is CASSFGGSSYEQYF. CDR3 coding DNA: TGTGCCAGCAGCTTTGGGGGAAGCTCCTACGAGCAGTACTTC.

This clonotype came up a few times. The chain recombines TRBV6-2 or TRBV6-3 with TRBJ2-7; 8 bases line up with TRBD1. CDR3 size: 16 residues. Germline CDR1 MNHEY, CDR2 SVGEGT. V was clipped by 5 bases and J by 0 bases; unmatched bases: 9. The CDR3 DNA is TGTGCCAGCAGTCGCTTCGGGACAGGCCACTCCTACGAGCAGTACTTC. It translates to CASSRFGTGHSYEQYF.

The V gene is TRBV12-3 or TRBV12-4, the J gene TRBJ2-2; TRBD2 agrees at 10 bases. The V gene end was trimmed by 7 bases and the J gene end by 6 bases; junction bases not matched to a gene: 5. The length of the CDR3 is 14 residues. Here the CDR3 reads CASTLSGGAGELFF. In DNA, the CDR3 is TGTGCCAGCACCTTAAGCGGGGGGGCCGGGGAGCTGTTTTTT.

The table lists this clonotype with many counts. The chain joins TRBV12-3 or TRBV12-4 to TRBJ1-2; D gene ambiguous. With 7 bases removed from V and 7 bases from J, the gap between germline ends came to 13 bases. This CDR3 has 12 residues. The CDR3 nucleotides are TGTGCCAGCACCCAGAGCGGCTTTGGCTACACCTTC. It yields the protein CASTQSGFGYTF.

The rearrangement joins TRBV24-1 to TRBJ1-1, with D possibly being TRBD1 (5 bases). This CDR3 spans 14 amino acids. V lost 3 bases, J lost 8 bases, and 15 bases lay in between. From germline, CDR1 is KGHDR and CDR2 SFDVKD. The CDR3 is CATSDNPSGGEAFF. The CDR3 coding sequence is TGTGCCACCAGTGATAACCCATCGGGGGGAGAAGCTTTCTTT.

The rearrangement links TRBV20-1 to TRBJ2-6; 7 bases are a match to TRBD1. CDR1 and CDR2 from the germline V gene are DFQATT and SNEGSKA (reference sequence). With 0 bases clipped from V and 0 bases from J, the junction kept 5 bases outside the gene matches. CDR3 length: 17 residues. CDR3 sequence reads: CSARDAGGSSGANVLTF. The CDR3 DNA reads TGCAGTGCTAGAGATGCAGGGGGTTCCTCTGGGGCCAACGTCCTGACTTTC.

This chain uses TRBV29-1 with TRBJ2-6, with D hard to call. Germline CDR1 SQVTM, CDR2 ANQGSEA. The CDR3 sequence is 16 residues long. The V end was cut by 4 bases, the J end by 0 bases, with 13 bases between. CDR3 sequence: CSVVQVPRSGANVLTF. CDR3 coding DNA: TGCAGCGTTGTCCAGGTCCCCCGCTCTGGGGCCAACGTCCTGACTTTC. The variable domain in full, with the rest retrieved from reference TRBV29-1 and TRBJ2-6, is SAVISQKPSRDICQRGTSLTIQCQVDSQVTMMFWYRQQPGQSLTLIATANQGSEATYESGFVIDKFPISRPNLTFSTLTVSNMSPEDSSIYLCSVVQVPRSGANVLTFGAGSRLTVL.

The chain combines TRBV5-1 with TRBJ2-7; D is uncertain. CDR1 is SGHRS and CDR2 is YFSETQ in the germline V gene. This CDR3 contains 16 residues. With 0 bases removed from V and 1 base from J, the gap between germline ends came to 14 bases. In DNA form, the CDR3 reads TGCGCCAGCAGCTTGGATGGCAGAAAGCTTTCCTACGAGCAGTACTTC. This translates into CASSLDGRKLSYEQYF.

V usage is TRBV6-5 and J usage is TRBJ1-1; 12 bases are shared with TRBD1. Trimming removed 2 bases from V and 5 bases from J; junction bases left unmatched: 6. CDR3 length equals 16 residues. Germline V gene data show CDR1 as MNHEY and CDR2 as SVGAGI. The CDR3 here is CASSYQGQGAFTEAFF. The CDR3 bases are TGTGCCAGCAGTTACCAGGGACAGGGGGCATTTACTGAAGCTTTCTTT.

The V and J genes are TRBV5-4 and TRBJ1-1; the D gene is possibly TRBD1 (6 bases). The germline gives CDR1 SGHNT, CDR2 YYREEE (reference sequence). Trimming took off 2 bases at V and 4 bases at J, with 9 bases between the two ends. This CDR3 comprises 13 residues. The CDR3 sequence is CASSFKGGTEAFF. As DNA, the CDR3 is TGTGCCAGCAGCTTTAAGGGGGGCACTGAAGCTTTCTTT.

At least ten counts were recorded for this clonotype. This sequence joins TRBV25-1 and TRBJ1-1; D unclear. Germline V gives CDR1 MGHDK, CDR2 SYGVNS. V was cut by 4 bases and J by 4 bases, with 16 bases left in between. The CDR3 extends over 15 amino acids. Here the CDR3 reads CASSGAWPSGTEAFF. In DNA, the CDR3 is TGTGCCAGCAGTGGGGCCTGGCCCTCGGGCACTGAAGCTTTCTTT.

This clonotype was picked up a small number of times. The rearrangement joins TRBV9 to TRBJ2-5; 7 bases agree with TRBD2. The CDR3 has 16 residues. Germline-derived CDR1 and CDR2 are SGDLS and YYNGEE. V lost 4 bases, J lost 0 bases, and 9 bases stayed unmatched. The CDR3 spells CASSSRILADQETQYF. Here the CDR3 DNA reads TGTGCCAGCAGCAGTAGAATCCTAGCGGACCAAGAGACCCAGTACTTC.

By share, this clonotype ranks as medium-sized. The CDR3 is CASNHGQANQPQHF. The CDR3 DNA reads as TGTGCCAGCAACCACGGACAGGCCAATCAGCCCCAGCATTTT. The genes are TRBV12-3 or TRBV12-4 and TRBJ1-5; 7 nucleotides line up with TRBD1. The V gene end was trimmed by 7 bases and the J gene end by 3 bases; junction bases not matched to a gene: 6. This CDR3 comprises 14 residues.